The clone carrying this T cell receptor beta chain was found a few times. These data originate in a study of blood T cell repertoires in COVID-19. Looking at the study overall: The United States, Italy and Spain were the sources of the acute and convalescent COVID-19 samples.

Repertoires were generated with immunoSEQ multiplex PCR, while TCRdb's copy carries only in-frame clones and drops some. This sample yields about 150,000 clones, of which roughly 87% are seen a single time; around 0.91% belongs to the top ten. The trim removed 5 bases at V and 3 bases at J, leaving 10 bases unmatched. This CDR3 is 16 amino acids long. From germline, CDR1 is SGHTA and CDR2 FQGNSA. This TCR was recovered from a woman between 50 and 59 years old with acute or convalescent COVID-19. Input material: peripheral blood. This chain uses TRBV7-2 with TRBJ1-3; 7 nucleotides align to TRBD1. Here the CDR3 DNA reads TGTGCCAGCAGCGTCAGCGAGGGGGCCGGTGGAAACACCATATATTTT. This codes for CASSVSEGAGGNTIYF. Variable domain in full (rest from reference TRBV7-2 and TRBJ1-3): GAGVSQSPSNKVTEKGKDVELRCDPISGHTALYWYRQSLGQGLEFLIYFQGNSAPDKSGLPSDRFSAERTGGSVSTLTIQRTQQEDSAVYLCASSVSEGAGGNTIYFGEGSWLTVV.